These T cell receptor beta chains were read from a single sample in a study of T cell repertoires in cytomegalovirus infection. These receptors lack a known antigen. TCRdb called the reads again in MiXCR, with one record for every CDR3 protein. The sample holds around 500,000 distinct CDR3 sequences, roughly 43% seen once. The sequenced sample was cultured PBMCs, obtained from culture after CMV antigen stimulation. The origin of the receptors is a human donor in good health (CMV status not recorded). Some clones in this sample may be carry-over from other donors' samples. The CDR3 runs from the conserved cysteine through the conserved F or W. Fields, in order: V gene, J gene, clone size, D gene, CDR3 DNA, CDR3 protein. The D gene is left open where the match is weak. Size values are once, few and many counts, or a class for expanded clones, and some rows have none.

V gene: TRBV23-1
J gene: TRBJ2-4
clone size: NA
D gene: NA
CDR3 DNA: TGCGCCAGCAGTCAATCAGCCCCCATAGCCAAAAACATTCAGTACTTC
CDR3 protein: CASSQSAPIAKNIQYF

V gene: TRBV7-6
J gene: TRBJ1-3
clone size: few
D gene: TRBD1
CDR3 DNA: TGTGCCAGCAGCTTAGTCGGGGACAGAAACTCTGGAAACACCATATATTTT
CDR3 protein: CASSLVGDRNSGNTIYF

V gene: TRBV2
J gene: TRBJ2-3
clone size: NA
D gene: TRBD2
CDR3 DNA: TGTGCCAGCAGTACAAACGGGGGGGCGGCAGATACGCAGTATTTT
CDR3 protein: CASSTNGGAADTQYF

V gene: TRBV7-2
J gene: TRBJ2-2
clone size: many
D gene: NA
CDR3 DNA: TGTGCCAGCAGCTTAGTACGGGGCACCGGGGAGCTGTTTTTT
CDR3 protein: CASSLVRGTGELFF

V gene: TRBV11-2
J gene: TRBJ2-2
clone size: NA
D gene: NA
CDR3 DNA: TGTGCCAGCAGCTTAGATTTAGCCGGGGAGCTGTTTTTT
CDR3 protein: CASSLDLAGELFF

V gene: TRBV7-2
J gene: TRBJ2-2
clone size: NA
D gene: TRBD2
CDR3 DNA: TGTGCCAGCAGCTTCGCACTAGCGGGGGGGCAGACCGGGGAGCTGTTTTTT
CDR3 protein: CASSFALAGGQTGELFF

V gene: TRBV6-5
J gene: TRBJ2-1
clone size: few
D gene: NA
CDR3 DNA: TGTGCCAGTAGTTGGGGCGGCCGGTTGGATGAGCAGTTCTTC
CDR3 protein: CASSWGGRLDEQFF

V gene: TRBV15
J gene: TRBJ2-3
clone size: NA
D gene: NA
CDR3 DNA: TGTGCCACCAGCAGGACCGTGGGGGTAGGAGATACGCAGTATTTT
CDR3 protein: CATSRTVGVGDTQYF

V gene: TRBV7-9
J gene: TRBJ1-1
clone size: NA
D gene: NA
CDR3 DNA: TGTGCCAGCAGCTTTACAGGACCGTGGCTGAACACTGAAGCTTTCTTT
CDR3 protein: CASSFTGPWLNTEAFF

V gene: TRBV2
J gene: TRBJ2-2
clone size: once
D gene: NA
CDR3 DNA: TGTGCCAGCAGCTTTGTCAGGGAGTCCGGGGAGCTGTTTTTT
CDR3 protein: CASSFVRESGELFF

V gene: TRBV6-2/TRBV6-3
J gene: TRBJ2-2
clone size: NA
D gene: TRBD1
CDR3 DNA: TGTGCCAGCAGTTCCCTCCGGACAGGGATTACCGGGGAGCTGTTTTTT
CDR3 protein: CASSSLRTGITGELFF

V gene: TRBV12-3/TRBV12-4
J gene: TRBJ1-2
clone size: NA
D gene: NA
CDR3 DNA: TGTGCCAGCTTTCTGGCAGGGACGTATGGCTACACCTTC
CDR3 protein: CASFLAGTYGYTF

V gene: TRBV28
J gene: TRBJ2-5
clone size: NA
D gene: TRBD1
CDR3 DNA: TGTGCCAGCAGGCCGACAGGGGGCACGGAGACCCAGTACTTC
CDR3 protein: CASRPTGGTETQYF

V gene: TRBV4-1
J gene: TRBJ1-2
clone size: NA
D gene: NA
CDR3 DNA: TGCGCCAGCAGCCAAACCCACAGGTTTGGCTACACCTTC
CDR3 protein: CASSQTHRFGYTF

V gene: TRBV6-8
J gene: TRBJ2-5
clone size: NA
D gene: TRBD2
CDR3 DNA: TGTGCCACGGGAGGGAACCAAGAGACCCAGTACTTC
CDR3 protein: CATGGNQETQYF

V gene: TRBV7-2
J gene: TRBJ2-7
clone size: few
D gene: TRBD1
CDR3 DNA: TGTGCCAGCAGCACCCGGACAGGGGGTAACGAGCAGTACTTC
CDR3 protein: CASSTRTGGNEQYF

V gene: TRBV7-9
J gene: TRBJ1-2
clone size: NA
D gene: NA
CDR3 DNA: TGTGCCAGCAGCTCCGGGGGTCGGACACTCGGTGACTATGGCTACACCTTC
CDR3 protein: CASSSGGRTLGDYGYTF

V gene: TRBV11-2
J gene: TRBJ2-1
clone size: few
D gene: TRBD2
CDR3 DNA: TGTGCCAGCAGCTTGACTAGCGGGGGGCACTTAAGCTCCTACAATGAGCAGTTCTTC
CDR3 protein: CASSLTSGGHLSSYNEQFF

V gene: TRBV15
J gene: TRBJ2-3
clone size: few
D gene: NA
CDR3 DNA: TGTGCCACCAGCAGAGTACTCCGGACGGCCTCCGCCACAGATACGCAGTATTTT
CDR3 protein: CATSRVLRTASATDTQYF

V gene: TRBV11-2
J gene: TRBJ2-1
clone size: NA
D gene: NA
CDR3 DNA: TGTGCCAGCAGCTTTCGGGCGAACTACAATGAGCAGTTCTTC
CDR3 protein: CASSFRANYNEQFF

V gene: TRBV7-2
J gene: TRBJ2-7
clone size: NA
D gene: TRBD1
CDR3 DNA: TGTGCCAGCAGCTTAATGAGACAGGGCTCCTACGAGCAGTACTTC
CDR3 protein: CASSLMRQGSYEQYF

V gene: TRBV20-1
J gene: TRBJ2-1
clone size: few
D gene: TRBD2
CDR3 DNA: TGCAGTGCCCGAGTCCCTGATAGCGGGAGGCACTACAATGAGCAGTTCTTC
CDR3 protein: CSARVPDSGRHYNEQFF

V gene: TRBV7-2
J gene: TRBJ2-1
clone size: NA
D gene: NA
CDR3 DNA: TGTGCCGGCAGCGACGCCTGGCAAAACTCGTTCTTC
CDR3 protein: CAGSDAWQNSFF

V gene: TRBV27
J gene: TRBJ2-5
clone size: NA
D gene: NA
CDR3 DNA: TGTGCCAGCAGGGGCCGACGGGAGACCCAGTACTTC
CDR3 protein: CASRGRRETQYF

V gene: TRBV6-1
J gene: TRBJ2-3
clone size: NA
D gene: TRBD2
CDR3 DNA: TGTGCCAGCAGTGAGGGGACTAGCGGTTCAGATACGCAGTATTTT
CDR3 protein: CASSEGTSGSDTQYF

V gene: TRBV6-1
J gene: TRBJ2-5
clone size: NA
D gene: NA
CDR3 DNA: TGTGCCAGCAGTAAGGTTTTAGAGACCCAGTACTTC
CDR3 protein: CASSKVLETQYF

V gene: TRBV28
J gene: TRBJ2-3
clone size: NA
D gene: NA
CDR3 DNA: TGTGCCAGCGGGGGTTTTCGAGGGGCACCAGATACGCAGTATTTT
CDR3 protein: CASGGFRGAPDTQYF

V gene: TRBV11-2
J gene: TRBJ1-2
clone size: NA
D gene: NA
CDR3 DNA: TGTGCCAGCAGCCTAGCCCAGGGGATCAATGGCTACACCTTC
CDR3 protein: CASSLAQGINGYTF

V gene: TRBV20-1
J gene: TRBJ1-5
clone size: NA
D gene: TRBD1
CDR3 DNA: TGCAGTGCTAGAGACGTTCGACAGGGAGGCCAGCCCCAGCATTTT
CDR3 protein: CSARDVRQGGQPQHF

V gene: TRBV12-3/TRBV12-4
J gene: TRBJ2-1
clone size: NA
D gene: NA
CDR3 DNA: TGTGCCAGCAGTTTGATAGGGTACGGTGAGCAGTTCTTC
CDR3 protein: CASSLIGYGEQFF

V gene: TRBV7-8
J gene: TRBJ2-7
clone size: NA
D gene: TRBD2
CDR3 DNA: TGTGCCAGCAGCTTAGCGCGGGGGAGCGGGAGGGGGTGGGAGCAGTACTTC
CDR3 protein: CASSLARGSGRGWEQYF

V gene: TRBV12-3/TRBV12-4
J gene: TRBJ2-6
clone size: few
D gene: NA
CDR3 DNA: TGTGCCAGCAGTTTTAGTTCCGCTTTCGGGGCCAACGTCCTGACTTTC
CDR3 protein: CASSFSSAFGANVLTF

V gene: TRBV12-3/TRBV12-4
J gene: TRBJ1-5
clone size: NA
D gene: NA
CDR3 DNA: TGTGCCAGCAGGTCCACCTATAGCAATCAGCCCCAGCATTTT
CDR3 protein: CASRSTYSNQPQHF

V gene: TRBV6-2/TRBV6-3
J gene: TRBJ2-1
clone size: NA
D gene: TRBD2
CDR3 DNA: TGTGCTACCCGAGCGGGGGGGGCCATCGATGAGCAGTTCTTC
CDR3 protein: CATRAGGAIDEQFF

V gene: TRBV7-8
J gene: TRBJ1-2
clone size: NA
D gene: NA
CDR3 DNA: TGTGCCAGCAGCTTAGATCGCATAGCGCGTGGCTACACCTTC
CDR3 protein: CASSLDRIARGYTF

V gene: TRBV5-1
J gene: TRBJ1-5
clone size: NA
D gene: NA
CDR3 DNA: TGCGCCAGCAGCTTGCGGACCCCGGGAGCCAGCGAACCCGAGGGTCAGCCCCAGCATTTT
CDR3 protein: CASSLRTPGASEPEGQPQHF

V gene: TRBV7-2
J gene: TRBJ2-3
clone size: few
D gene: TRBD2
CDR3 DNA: TGTGCCAGCAGTCGCGGGGGGGCCTCGGGAGATACGCAGTATTTT
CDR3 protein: CASSRGGASGDTQYF

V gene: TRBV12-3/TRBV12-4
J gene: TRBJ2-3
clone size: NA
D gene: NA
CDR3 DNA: TGTGCCAGCCTCCCAGGGGGGTCTAGCACAGATACGCAGTATTTT
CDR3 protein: CASLPGGSSTDTQYF

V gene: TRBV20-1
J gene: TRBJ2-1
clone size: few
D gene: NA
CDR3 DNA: TGCAGTGCTAGAGAGAGGGCCTGGACAGAGCAGTTCTTC
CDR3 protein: CSARERAWTEQFF

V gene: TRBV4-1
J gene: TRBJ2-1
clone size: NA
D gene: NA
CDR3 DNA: TGCGCCAGCGGTGGAGGCAACGATGAGCAGTTCTTC
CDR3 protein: CASGGGNDEQFF

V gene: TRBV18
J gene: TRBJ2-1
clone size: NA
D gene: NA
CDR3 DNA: TGTGCCAGCTCATATCAGGGGCCATACAATGAGCAGTTCTTC
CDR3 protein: CASSYQGPYNEQFF

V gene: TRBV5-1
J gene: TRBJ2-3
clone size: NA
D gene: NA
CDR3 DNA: TGCGCCAGCAGCACGGACATCTCTAGCACAGATACGCAGTATTTT
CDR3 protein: CASSTDISSTDTQYF

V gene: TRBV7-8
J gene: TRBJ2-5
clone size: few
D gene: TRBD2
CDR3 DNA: TGTGCCAGCAGCAAACTAGCGGGGGGGCGGGCCCAGTACTTC
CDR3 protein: CASSKLAGGRAQYF

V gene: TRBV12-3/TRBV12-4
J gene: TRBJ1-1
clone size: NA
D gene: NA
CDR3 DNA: TGTGCCAGCAGCCGCCGGGGGAACACTGAAGCTTTCTTT
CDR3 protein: CASSRRGNTEAFF

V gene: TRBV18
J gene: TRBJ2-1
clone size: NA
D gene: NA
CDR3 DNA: TGTGCCAGCTCACCAGTTGTTCAGGGGGGCAATGAGCAGTTCTTC
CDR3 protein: CASSPVVQGGNEQFF

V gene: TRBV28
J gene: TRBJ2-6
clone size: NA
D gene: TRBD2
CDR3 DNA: TGTGCCAGCAGTCCTAGCGGGGGGTCCCCGGGGGCCAACGTCCTGACTTTC
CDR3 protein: CASSPSGGSPGANVLTF

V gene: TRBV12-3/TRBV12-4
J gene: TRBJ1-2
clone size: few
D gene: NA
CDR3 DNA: TGTGCCAGCAGTTTAGGGTCGCGTGGCTACACCTTC
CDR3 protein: CASSLGSRGYTF